These 30 T cell receptor beta chains share one sample of origin, sequenced in a study of cytomegalovirus exposure and HLA in healthy donors. PCR primers comprised 60 Vbeta and 13 Jbeta primers. The assay was immunoSEQ multiplex PCR, and TCRdb's table has in-frame clones only and misses some. The table lists 30,000 to 35,000 clones. Sequenced material: PBMCs. The receptors originated from a woman aged 40 to 50 in good health and CMV-seropositive.

CDR3 protein: CASSLSGQGPEKLFF. CDR3 DNA sequence: TGTGCCAGCAGCTTATCGGGACAGGGGCCTGAAAAACTGTTTTTT. This chain joins TRBV7-6 and TRBJ1-4; 10 bases agree with TRBD1. The junction had 4 bases not matched to a gene; V was cut back by 2 bases and J by 7 bases. The CDR3 contains 15 residues. Germline CDR1 SGHVS, CDR2 FNYEAQ.

The chain is built from TRBV21-1 and TRBJ2-7; the table calls TRBD1, which could not be checked here. TRBV21-1 is assigned pseudogene status. The CDR3 covers 15 residues. CDR3 in amino acids: CASSRPDRPSYEQYF. CDR3 sequence (DNA): TGTGCCAGCAGTCGACCGGACAGGCCTTCCTACGAGCAGTACTTC.

The chain carries TRBV6-5 and TRBJ1-2; no definite D call. V gave up 4 bases and J gave up 0 bases, with 6 bases separating them. The CDR3 is 13 amino acids. The germline V gene has CDR1 MNHEY and CDR2 SVGAGI. The CDR3 loop is CASSSGSNYGYTF. The CDR3 nucleotides are TGTGCCAGCAGTTCCGGGTCTAACTATGGCTACACCTTC.

This chain joins TRBV4-1 and TRBJ2-3, with 10 bases that match TRBD2. Looked up from germline, CDR1 is MGHRA and CDR2 is YSYEKL. The CDR3 runs 16 residues. J gave up 2 bases and V 4 bases, and 6 bases lay outside the gene matches. CDR3 sequence (DNA): TGCGCCAGCAGCCTTCGGACTAGCGGCCCCACAGATACGCAGTATTTT. Protein: CASSLRTSGPTDTQYF.

The chain carries TRBV5-1 and TRBJ2-7, with D possibly TRBD2 on 5 matching bases. The CDR3 totals 14 residues. Trimming removed 4 bases from V and 0 bases from J, with 11 bases in between. In germline, CDR1 is SGHRS, CDR2 YFSETQ. DNA of the CDR3: TGCGCCAGCAGCAGAGGGAAGGACTCCTACGAGCAGTACTTC. Encoded protein: CASSRGKDSYEQYF.

By frequency, this clone is medium-sized (0.01 to 0.1%). The sample contains more than one DNA sequence encoding this CDR3. The V and J genes are TRBV6-6 and TRBJ2-1; a possible D gene is TRBD1 (5 bases). This CDR3 comprises 13 residues. Trimming left V 3 bases short and J 10 bases short, with 13 bases between. Germline CDR1 is MNHNY and CDR2 is SVGAGI (reference sequence). CDR3 coding DNA: TGTGCCAGCAGTTATGCAGGGTCAGGGGAGCAGTTCTTC. It translates to CASSYAGSGEQFF.

CDR3 sequence (DNA): TGTGCTACCTTGGTTCAAAGGGGTAGGAACTATGGCTACACCTTC. The encoded protein is CATLVQRGRNYGYTF. The gene calls are TRBV12-5 and TRBJ1-2; maybe TRBD1 (5 bases). Between the trimmed V and J ends, which lost 10 bases and 2 bases, there was a span of 20 bases. Germline V gives CDR1 LGHNT, CDR2 FRNRAP. The CDR3 is 15 residues long.

The rearrangement uses TRBV7-3 and TRBJ2-7; TRBD2 aligns across 10 bases. CDR1 is SGHTA and CDR2 is FQGTGA in the germline V gene. This CDR3 is built from 17 residues. Trimming took 3 bases from V and 2 from J; bases not matched to a gene: 10. The CDR3 sequence: CASSFISASGRAYEQYF. The CDR3 DNA reads as TGTGCCAGCAGCTTTATCTCGGCAAGCGGGAGGGCCTACGAGCAGTACTTC.

The J gene is TRBJ2-3, the V gene TRBV5-4; 10 bases line up with TRBD1. V was pared by 3 bases and J by 5 bases, with 6 bases of the junction left unmatched. Germline V gene data show CDR1 as SGHNT and CDR2 as YYREEE (reference sequence). The CDR3 runs 15 residues. The CDR3 coding sequence is TGTGCCAGCAGCTCTCCGGGACAGGGGAGAGATACGCAGTATTTT. Translated: CASSSPGQGRDTQYF.

The chain links TRBV4-3 to TRBJ2-7; TRBD1 agrees at 7 bases. V shed 1 base and J 4 bases; nucleotides not matched to a gene: 10. The V gene's germline CDR1 is LGHNA and CDR2 YSLEER. The length of the CDR3 is 16 residues. The CDR3 DNA follows: TGCGCCAGCAGCCAAGGGGGGACAGCCTTTGGGTACGAGCAGTACTTC. This gives the protein CASSQGGTAFGYEQYF.

The chain joins TRBV28 to TRBJ2-7; D gene unclear. V dropped 8 bases and J dropped 4 bases, with 18 bases sitting between them. The CDR3 spans 14 residues. Germline assignment: CDR1 MDHEN and CDR2 SYDVKM. CDR3 sequence (DNA): TGTGCCAGCGCGCCCCACTCAATGCTATACGAGCAGTACTTC. Translating gives CASAPHSMLYEQYF.

The gene calls are TRBV9 and TRBJ1-1; 9 bases align to TRBD1. The CDR3 runs 13 residues. V was pared by 3 bases and J by 5 bases, with 2 bases of the junction left unmatched. Germline V gene data show CDR1 as SGDLS and CDR2 as YYNGEE. The CDR3 protein is CASSEDRGTEAFF. In nucleotides, the CDR3 is TGTGCCAGCAGCGAGGACAGGGGAACTGAAGCTTTCTTT.

This sequence joins TRBV19 and TRBJ2-2; 7 nucleotides match TRBD1. V lost 9 bases, J lost 1 base, and 8 bases stayed unmatched. This CDR3 has 15 amino acids. Germline values: CDR1 LNHDA, CDR2 SQIVND (reference sequence). CDR3 residues: CASQPGTVNTGELFF. CDR3 coding DNA: TGTGCCAGCCAGCCAGGGACAGTGAACACCGGGGAGCTGTTTTTT. The full variable domain, completed using reference TRBV19 and TRBJ2-2, is DGGITQSPKYLFRKEGQNVTLSCEQNLNHDAMYWYRQDPGQGLRLIYYSQIVNDFQKGDIAEGYSVSREKKESFPLTVTSAQKNPTAFYLCASQPGTVNTGELFFGEGSRLTVL.

The rearrangement uses TRBV2 and TRBJ2-4; D gene ambiguous. The CDR3 contains 14 residues. Germline loops: CDR1 SNHLY, CDR2 FYNNEI. V was shortened by 3 bases and J by 2 bases, with 8 bases between the two germline ends. The CDR3 DNA reads TGTGCCAGCAGTGACAGTCCCTCCAAAAACATTCAGTACTTC. Amino acids: CASSDSPSKNIQYF. Filled out from reference TRBV2 and TRBJ2-4, the complete variable domain reads EPEVTQTPSHQVTQMGQEVILRCVPISNHLYFYWYRQILGQKVEFLVSFYNNEISEKSEIFDDQFSVERPDGSNFTLKIRSTKLEDSAMYFCASSDSPSKNIQYFGAGTRLSVL.

The rearrangement uses TRBV6-1 and TRBJ1-4, with 10 bases lining up with TRBD1. Germline CDR1 reads MNHNS; CDR2 reads SASEGT. V gave up 3 bases and J gave up 7 bases; unmatched junction bases: 5. CDR3 length: 15 amino acids. CDR3 amino acids: CASSEEGTGAEKLFF. In nucleotides, the CDR3 is TGTGCCAGCAGTGAGGAAGGGACAGGGGCTGAAAAACTGTTTTTT.

The chain is built from TRBV6-1 and TRBJ2-7; 9 bases match TRBD1. CDR1 is MNHNS and CDR2 is SASEGT in the germline V gene. The CDR3 length is 13 residues. J lost 9 bases, V lost 9 bases, and 12 bases had no gene match. Here the CDR3 reads CASGTGFEGGQYF. The CDR3 nucleotides are TGTGCCAGTGGGACAGGGTTTGAGGGGGGGCAGTACTTC.

The genes are TRBV6-1 and TRBJ1-1, with D unclear. The CDR3 is 15 amino acids. CDR1 is MNHNS, CDR2 SASEGT, per germline. Trimming stripped 7 bases from V and 3 bases from J, with 18 bases between. CDR3 nucleotide sequence: TGTGCCAGCACCCGAGGATTCAGACGGGACACTGAAGCTTTCTTT. This translates into CASTRGFRRDTEAFF.

The gene calls are TRBV30 and TRBJ1-2, with TRBD1 identical over 7 bases. From germline, CDR1 is GTSNPN and CDR2 SVGIG (reference sequence). This CDR3 region has 13 residues. The V gene end was trimmed by 3 bases and the J gene end by 2 bases; junction bases not matched to a gene: 3. CDR3 in DNA: TGTGCCTGGAGGGGGGACAGAAACTATGGCTACACCTTC. Its protein product is CAWRGDRNYGYTF.

The chain joins TRBV6-1 to TRBJ1-5; maybe TRBD1 (5 bases). Germline-derived CDR1 and CDR2 are MNHNS and SASEGT. The V end lost 7 bases, the J end lost 2 bases, and 12 bases lay between the germline ends. This CDR3 contains 14 residues. CDR3 residues: CASNGGWGNQPQHF. The CDR3 coding sequence is TGTGCCAGCAACGGGGGATGGGGCAATCAGCCCCAGCATTTT.

The chain carries TRBV27 and TRBJ1-1; D not certain. The V gene's germline CDR1 is MNHEY and CDR2 SMNVEV (reference sequence). The CDR3 spans 13 residues. V lost 2 bases, J lost 4 bases, and 8 bases lay in between. This chain's CDR3 is CASSLAVTTEAFF. The CDR3 DNA reads as TGTGCCAGCAGTTTAGCAGTCACCACTGAAGCTTTCTTT.

The chain links TRBV2 to TRBJ2-1, with TRBD2 identical over 7 bases. This CDR3 has 15 amino acids. With V trimmed by 2 bases and J by 8 bases, 9 bases remained unmatched. Germline V gives CDR1 SNHLY, CDR2 FYNNEI. DNA for the CDR3: TGTGCCAGCAGTGAATGGGACTACTTGCGGCATGAGCAGTTCTTC. It encodes CASSEWDYLRHEQFF.

The chain combines TRBV9 with TRBJ1-1; TRBD1 matches 8 bases. The V segment lost 2 bases and the J segment 4 bases; nucleotides outside the gene matches: 4. Germline-derived CDR1 and CDR2 are SGDLS and YYNGEE. The CDR3 extends over 14 amino acids. The CDR3 spells CASSVQGAGTEAFF. CDR3 sequence (DNA): TGTGCCAGCAGCGTGCAGGGGGCGGGCACTGAAGCTTTCTTT.

V and J are TRBV7-9 and TRBJ1-1, with 7 bases lining up with TRBD1. Germline-derived CDR1 and CDR2 are SEHNR and FQNEAQ (reference sequence). J was trimmed by 5 bases and V by 3 bases; bases with no gene match: 12. The CDR3 extends over 16 amino acids. This CDR3 reads CASSLASTGAGTEAFF. CDR3 bases: TGTGCCAGCAGCTTGGCTTCCACAGGGGCGGGTACTGAAGCTTTCTTT.

The chain joins TRBV7-6 to TRBJ1-4; 7 bases fit TRBD1. V lost 4 bases to trimming and J lost 10 bases; unmatched junction nucleotides: 9. Germline CDR1 and CDR2: SGHVS and FNYEAQ. The CDR3 runs to 14 residues. CDR3 DNA: TGTGCCAGCAGCTCCAGGGACAGAATGGGAAAACTGTTTTTT. Protein sequence: CASSSRDRMGKLFF.

The chain couples TRBV30 to TRBJ2-6; D unclear. The V gene lost 5 bases and the J gene lost 5 bases, with 7 bases spanning the gap. This CDR3 has 12 amino acids. The germline gives CDR1 GTSNPN, CDR2 SVGIG (reference sequence). The CDR3 region has the DNA TGTGCCTGGGGCGACAGGGCCAACGTCCTGACTTTC. Residues: CAWGDRANVLTF. Full variable domain (outside the CDR3, taken from reference TRBV30 and TRBJ2-6): SQTIHQWPATLVQPVGSPLSLECTVEGTSNPNLYWYRQAAGRGLQLLFYSVGIGQISSEVPQNLSASRPQDRQFILSSKKLLLSDSGFYLCAWGDRANVLTFGAGSRLTVL.

The chain combines TRBV5-1 with TRBJ2-1; 8 nucleotides agree with TRBD2. CDR3 size: 15 residues. The ends lost 1 base at V and 7 bases at J; junction bases unmatched: 7. CDR1 is SGHRS, CDR2 YFSETQ, per germline. In nucleotides, the CDR3 is TGCGCCAGCAGCTTGCGGGAGGGAATCAGGAATGAGCAGTTCTTC. It codes for CASSLREGIRNEQFF.

The chain couples TRBV6-1 to TRBJ1-5; D may be TRBD1 (5 bases). Trimming shortened V by 2 bases and J by 2 bases, and 10 bases separated the two germline ends. CDR1 and CDR2 from the germline V gene are MNHNS and SASEGT. This CDR3 is built from 15 residues. The CDR3 nucleotides are TGTGCCAGCAGTGAACGCAGGGTTGGCAATCAGCCCCAGCATTTT. It is translated as CASSERRVGNQPQHF.

This sequence joins TRBV9 and TRBJ2-2, with D unresolved. The CDR3 length is 16 residues. CDR1 SGDLS and CDR2 YYNGEE come from the germline V gene. Trimming removed 0 bases at V and 0 bases at J, with 9 bases between. In DNA, the CDR3 is TGTGCCAGCAGCGTAGAGCTGCGGTCGAACACCGGGGAGCTGTTTTTT. This encodes CASSVELRSNTGELFF.

The chain is built from TRBV4-1 and TRBJ1-3, with D perhaps matching TRBD1 (5 bases). Per germline, CDR1 MGHRA and CDR2 YSYEKL. The V gene lost 4 bases and the J gene lost 3 bases, with 13 bases spanning the gap. This CDR3 region has 15 residues. DNA for the CDR3: TGCGCCAGCAGCCCCCGACAGACGGGTGGAAACACCATATATTTT. This gives the protein CASSPRQTGGNTIYF.

The V gene is TRBV29-1, the J gene TRBJ1-1; D not certain. Germline V CDR1 and CDR2: SQVTM, ANQGSEA. The length of the CDR3 is 13 residues. With 5 bases removed from V and 2 bases from J, the gap between germline ends came to 12 bases. This CDR3 reads CSVPSRLNTEAFF. CDR3 nucleotide sequence: TGCAGCGTTCCCTCGCGTCTTAACACTGAAGCTTTCTTT.